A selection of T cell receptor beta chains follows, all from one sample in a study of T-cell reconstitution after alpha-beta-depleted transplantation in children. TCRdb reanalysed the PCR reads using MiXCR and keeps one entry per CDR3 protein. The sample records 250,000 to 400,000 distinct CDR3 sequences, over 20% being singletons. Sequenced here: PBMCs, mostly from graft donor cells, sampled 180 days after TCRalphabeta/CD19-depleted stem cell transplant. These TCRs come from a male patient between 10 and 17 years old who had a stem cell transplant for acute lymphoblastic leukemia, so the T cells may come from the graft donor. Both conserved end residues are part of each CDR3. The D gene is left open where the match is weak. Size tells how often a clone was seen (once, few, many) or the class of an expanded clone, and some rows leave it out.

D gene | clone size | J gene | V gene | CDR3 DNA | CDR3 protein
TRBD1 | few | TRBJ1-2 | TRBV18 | TGTGCCAGCTCACCTCGGACAGGGGGCCACTATGGCTACACCTTC | CASSPRTGGHYGYTF
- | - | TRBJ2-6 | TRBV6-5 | TGTGCCAGCAGTCACCGATCCTCTGGGGCCAACGTCCTGACTTTC | CASSHRSSGANVLTF
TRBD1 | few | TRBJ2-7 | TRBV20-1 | TGCAGTGCTAAGGGACAGCCAACTTACGAGCAGTACTTC | CSAKGQPTYEQYF
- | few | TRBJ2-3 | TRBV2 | TGTGCCAGCACCGAGAGTACAGATACGCAGTATTTT | CASTESTDTQYF
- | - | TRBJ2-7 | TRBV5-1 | TGCGCCAGCAGCTTGGGGTTAAACACCTACACCTACGAGCAGTACTTC | CASSLGLNTYTYEQYF
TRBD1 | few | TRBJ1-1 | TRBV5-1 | TGCGCCAGCAGCTTTGGACAGGGATGGACTGAAGCTTTCTTT | CASSFGQGWTEAFF
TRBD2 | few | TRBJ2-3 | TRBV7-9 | TGTGCCAGCAGCATTAGGAGGGGAGGGACGACAGATACGCAGTATTTT | CASSIRRGGTTDTQYF
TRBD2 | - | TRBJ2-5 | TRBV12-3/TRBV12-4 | TGTGCCAGTCATGGTGGTGTTCTAGCGGGAGGATTTCAAGAGACCCAGTACTTC | CASHGGVLAGGFQETQYF
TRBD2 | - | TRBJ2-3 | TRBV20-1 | TGCAGTGCTTCTAGGGTAGCGGGAGGGACAGATACGCAGTATTTT | CSASRVAGGTDTQYF
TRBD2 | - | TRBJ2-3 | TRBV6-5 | TGTGCCAGCAGTTACTCGCCGACTAGCGGGCTTCGCACAGATACGCAGTATTTT | CASSYSPTSGLRTDTQYF
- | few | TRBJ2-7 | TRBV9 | TGTGCCAGCAGCGTAGTCGGGGGCTCCTACGAGCAGTACTTC | CASSVVGGSYEQYF
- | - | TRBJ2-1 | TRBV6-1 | TGTGCCAGCAGTACGGGCGCCCTAATGAGTTCCAATGAGCAGTTCTTC | CASSTGALMSSNEQFF
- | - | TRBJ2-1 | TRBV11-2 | TGTGCCAGCAGCTATTGTGAGCAGTTCTTC | CASSYCEQFF
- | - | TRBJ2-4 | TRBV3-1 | TGTGCCAGCAGCCAAGCGGGTTTGAACATTCAGTACTTC | CASSQAGLNIQYF
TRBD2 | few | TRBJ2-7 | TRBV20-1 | TGCAGTGCTAGAGCGGCTAGCGGCCGGTACTACGAGCAGTACTTC | CSARAASGRYYEQYF
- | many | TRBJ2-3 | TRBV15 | TGTGCCACCAGCAGAGATAAGGGAACTCGTACGCAGTATTTT | CATSRDKGTRTQYF
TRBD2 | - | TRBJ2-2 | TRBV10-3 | TGTGCCATCAGTGAGTCGGGACTAGCGGGACCCGGGGAGCTGTTTTTT | CAISESGLAGPGELFF
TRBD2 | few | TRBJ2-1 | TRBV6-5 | TGTGCCAGCAGTTCCCCCCTAGCGGGAGTAGTTGTTGAGCAGTTCTTC | CASSSPLAGVVVEQFF
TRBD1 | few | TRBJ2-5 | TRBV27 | TGTGCCAGCAGTTTAGATATAGGGACAGGAGGCCGGACCCAGTACTTC | CASSLDIGTGGRTQYF
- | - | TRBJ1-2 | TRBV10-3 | TGTGCCATCACCCAAGGGGGGTTTTGGTATGGCTACACCTTC | CAITQGGFWYGYTF
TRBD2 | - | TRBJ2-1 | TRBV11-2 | TGTGCCAGCAGCTTAGAAGCGGGACCCCACAATGAGCAGTTCTTC | CASSLEAGPHNEQFF
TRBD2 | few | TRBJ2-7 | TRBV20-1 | TGCAGTGCTCCGGGACTAGCGGGAGAAGGGCTACCGGGCGAGCAGTACTTC | CSAPGLAGEGLPGEQYF
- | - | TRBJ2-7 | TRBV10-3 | TGTGCCATCAGTCGGGCAGAGCAAACGTACGAGCAGTACTTC | CAISRAEQTYEQYF
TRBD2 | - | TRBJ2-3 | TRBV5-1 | TGCGCCAGCGGACTAGCGGGGGTGACAGATACGCAGTATTTT | CASGLAGVTDTQYF
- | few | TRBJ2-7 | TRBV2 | TGTGCCAGCACCGATCCGTCTAACGAGCAGTACTTC | CASTDPSNEQYF
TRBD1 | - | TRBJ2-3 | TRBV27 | TGTGCCAGCGGACAGGTCGGGACAGGGGGGAGGACGCAGTATTTT | CASGQVGTGGRTQYF
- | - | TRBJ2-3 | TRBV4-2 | TGTGCCAGCAGCCAAGAAGGGCTGCGAGCAGATACGCAGTATTTT | CASSQEGLRADTQYF
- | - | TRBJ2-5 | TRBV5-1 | TGCGCCAGCAGCTTGATTCGACATCGTTTCAGGGAGACCCAGTACTTC | CASSLIRHRFRETQYF
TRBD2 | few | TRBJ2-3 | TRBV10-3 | TGTGCCATCAGACTAGCGGGAACTCACACAGATACGCAGTATTTT | CAIRLAGTHTDTQYF
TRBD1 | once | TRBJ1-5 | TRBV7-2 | TGTGCCAGCAGCGTCTGGACAGGGGGCGATCAGCCCCAGCATTTT | CASSVWTGGDQPQHF
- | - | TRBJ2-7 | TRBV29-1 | TGCAGCGTTAACCGACAGTCTAACTACGAGCAGTACTTC | CSVNRQSNYEQYF
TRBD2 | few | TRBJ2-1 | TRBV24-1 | TGTGCCATAGCGGGAGGGCCCTGGAATGAGCAGTTCTTC | CAIAGGPWNEQFF
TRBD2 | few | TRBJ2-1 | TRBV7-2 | TGTGCCAGCAGCCCGGGGGGACTAGCGGGACCCCTCTTCGGGGAGTTCTTC | CASSPGGLAGPLFGEFF
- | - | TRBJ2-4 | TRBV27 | TGTGCCAGCAGTTTATCGCTCACAAACATTCAGTACTTC | CASSLSLTNIQYF
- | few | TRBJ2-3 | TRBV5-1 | TGCGCCAGCAGCTTGGACCCCCTGGACCCGAGCACAGATACGCAGTATTTT | CASSLDPLDPSTDTQYF
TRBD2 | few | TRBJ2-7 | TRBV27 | TGTGCCAGCACCCTACTAGCGGGAGGTGGCGAGCAGTACTTC | CASTLLAGGGEQYF
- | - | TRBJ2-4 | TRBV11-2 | TGTGCCAGCAGCTCCATACGCCGGGGAACAGGGTGGCACATTCAGTACTTC | CASSSIRRGTGWHIQYF
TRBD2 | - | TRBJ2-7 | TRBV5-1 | TGCGCCAGCAGCTCAGAAGGCGGGAGGGCCCACTACGAGCAGTACTTC | CASSSEGGRAHYEQYF
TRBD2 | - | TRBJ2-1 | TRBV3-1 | TGTGCCAGCAGCCAAAGGACTAGCGGGAGGGCCCTGGGGCTCGGTGAGCAGTTCTTC | CASSQRTSGRALGLGEQFF